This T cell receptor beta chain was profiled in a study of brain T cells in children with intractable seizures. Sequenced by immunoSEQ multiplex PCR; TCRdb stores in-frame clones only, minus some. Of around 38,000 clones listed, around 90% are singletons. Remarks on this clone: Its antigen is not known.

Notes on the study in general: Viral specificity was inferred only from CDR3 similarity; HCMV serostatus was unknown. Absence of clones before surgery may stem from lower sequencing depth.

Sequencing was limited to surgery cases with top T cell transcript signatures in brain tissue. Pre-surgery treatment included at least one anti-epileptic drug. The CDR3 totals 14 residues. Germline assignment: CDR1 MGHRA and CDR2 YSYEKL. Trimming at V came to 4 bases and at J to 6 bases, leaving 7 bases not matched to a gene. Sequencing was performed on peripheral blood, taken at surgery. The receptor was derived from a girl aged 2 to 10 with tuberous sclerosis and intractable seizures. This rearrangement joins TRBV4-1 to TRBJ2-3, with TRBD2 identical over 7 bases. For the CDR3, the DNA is TGCGCCAGCAGCCGAGCCGGGGGGAGCGATACGCAGTATTTT. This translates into CASSRAGGSDTQYF.